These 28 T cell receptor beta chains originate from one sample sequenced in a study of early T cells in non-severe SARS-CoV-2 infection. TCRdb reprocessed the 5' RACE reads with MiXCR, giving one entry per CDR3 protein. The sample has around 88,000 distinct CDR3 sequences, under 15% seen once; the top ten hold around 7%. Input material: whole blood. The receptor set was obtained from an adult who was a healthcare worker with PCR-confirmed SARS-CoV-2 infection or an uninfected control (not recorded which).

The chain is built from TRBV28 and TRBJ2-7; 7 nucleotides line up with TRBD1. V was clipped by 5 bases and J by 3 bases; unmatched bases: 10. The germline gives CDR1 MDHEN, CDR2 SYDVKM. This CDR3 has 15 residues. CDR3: CASSGSGQISYEQYF. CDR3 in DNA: TGTGCCAGCAGTGGTTCGGGACAGATCAGCTACGAGCAGTACTTC.

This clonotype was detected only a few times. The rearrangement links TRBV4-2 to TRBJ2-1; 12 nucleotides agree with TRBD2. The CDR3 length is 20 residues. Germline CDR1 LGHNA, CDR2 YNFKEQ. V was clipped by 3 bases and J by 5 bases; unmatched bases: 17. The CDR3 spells CASSQDGRASGRAGDNEQFF. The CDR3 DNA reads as TGTGCCAGCAGCCAGGATGGTCGGGCTAGCGGGAGGGCCGGGGACAATGAGCAGTTCTTC.

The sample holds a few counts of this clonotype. The CDR3: CASSFGGLNSPLHF. The CDR3 DNA reads as TGTGCCAGCAGCTTCGGGGGGCTGAATTCACCCCTCCACTTT. V usage is TRBV7-2 and J usage is TRBJ1-6; TRBD1 is a possible D gene (6 bases). The ends were cut back, 3 bases at V and 7 bases at J, with 10 bases in the middle. The CDR3 totals 14 residues. Germline CDR1 SGHTA, CDR2 FQGNSA.

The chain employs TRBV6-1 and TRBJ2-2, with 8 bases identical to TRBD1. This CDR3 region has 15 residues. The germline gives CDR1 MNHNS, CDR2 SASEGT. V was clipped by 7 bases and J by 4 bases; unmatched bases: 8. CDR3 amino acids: CASNDDRGGTGELFF. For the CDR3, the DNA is TGTGCCAGCAATGACGACAGGGGCGGCACCGGGGAGCTGTTTTTT.

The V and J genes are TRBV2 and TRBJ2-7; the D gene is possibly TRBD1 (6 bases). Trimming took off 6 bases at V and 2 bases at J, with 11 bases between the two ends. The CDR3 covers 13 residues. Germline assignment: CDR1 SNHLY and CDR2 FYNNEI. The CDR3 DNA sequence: TGTGCCAGCAGAGGACAGACAGCCTACGAGCAGTACTTC. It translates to CASRGQTAYEQYF.

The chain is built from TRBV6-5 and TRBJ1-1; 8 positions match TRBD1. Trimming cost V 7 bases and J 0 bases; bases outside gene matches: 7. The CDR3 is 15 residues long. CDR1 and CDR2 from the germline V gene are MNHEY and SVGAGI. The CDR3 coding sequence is TGTGCCAGCAACCGAAACAGGGGGATGAACACTGAAGCTTTCTTT. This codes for CASNRNRGMNTEAFF.

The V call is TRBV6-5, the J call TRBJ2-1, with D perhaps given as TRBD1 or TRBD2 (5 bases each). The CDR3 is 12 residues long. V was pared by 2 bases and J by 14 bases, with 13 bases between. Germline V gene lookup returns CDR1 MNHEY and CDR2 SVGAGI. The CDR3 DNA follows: TGTGCCAGCAGTTACGAGGGGCGGAAGGAGTTCTTC. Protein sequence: CASSYEGRKEFF.

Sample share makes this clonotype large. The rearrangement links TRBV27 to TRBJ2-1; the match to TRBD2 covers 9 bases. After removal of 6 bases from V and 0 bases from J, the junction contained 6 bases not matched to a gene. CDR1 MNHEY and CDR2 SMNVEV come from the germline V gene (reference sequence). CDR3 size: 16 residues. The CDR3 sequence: CASRIGLASSYNEQFF. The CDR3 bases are TGTGCCAGCAGAATTGGACTAGCGAGCTCCTACAATGAGCAGTTCTTC.

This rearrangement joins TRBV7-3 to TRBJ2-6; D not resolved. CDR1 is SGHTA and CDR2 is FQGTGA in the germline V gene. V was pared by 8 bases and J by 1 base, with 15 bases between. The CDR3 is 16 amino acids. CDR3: CASGVQSGSGANVLTF. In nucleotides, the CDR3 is TGTGCCAGCGGGGTCCAGAGTGGGTCTGGGGCCAACGTCCTGACTTTC.

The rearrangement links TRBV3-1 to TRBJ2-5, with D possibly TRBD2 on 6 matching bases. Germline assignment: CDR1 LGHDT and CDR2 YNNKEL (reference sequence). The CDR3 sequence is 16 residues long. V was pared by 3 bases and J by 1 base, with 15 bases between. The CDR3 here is CASSQVGGAIQETQYF. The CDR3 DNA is TGTGCCAGCAGCCAGGTCGGGGGAGCCATCCAAGAGACCCAGTACTTC.

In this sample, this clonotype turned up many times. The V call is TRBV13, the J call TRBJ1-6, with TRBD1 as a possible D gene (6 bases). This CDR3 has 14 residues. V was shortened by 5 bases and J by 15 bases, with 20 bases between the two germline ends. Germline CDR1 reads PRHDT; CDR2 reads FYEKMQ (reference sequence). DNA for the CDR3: TGTGCCAGCAGCCTCGGGACACTCGGCGAAGTCCTCCACTTT. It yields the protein CASSLGTLGEVLHF.

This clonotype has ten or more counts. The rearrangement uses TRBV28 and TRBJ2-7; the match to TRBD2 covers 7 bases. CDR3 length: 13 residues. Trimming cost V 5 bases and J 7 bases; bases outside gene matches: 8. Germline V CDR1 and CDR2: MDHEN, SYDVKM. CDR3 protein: CASSPMGGVEQYF. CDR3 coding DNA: TGTGCCAGCAGTCCCATGGGGGGGGTGGAGCAGTACTTC. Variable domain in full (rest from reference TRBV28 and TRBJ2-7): DVKVTQSSRYLVKRTGEKVFLECVQDMDHENMFWYRQDPGLGLRLIYFSYDVKMKEKGDIPEGYSVSREKKERFSLILESASTNQTSMYLCASSPMGGVEQYFGPGTRLTVT.

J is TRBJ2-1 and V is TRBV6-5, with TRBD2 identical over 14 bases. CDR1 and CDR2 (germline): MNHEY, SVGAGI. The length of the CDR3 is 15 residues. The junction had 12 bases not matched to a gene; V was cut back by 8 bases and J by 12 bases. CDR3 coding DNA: TGTGCCAGCCGAGGGACTAGCGGGGGCACAGGGGGGCAGTTCTTC. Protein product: CASRGTSGGTGGQFF.

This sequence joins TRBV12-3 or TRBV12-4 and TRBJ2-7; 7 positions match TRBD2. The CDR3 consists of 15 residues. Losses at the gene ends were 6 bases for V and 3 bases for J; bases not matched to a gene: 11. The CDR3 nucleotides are TGTGCCAGCAGGATGGGAGGGGACGCCTACTACGAGCAGTACTTC. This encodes CASRMGGDAYYEQYF.

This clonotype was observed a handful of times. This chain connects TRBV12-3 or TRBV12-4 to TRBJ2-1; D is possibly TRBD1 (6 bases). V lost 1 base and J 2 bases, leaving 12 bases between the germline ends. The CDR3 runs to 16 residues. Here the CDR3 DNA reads TGTGCCAGCAGTTTAGGGGCAGGGGCCCCCTACAATGAGCAGTTCTTC. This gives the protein CASSLGAGAPYNEQFF.

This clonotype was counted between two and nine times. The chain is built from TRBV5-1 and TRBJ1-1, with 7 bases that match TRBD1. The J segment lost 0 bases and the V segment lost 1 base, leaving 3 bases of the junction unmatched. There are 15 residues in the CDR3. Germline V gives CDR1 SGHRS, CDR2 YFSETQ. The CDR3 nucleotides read TGCGCCAGCAGCTTGACAGGGGCTGTGAACACTGAAGCTTTCTTT. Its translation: CASSLTGAVNTEAFF.

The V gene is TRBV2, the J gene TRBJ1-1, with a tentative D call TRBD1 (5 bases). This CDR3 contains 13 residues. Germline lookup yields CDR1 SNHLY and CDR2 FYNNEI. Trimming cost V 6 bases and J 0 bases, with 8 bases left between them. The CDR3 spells CASRDKMNTEAFF. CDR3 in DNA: TGTGCCAGCAGGGACAAGATGAACACTGAAGCTTTCTTT. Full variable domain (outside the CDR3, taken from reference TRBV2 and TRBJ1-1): EPEVTQTPSHQVTQMGQEVILRCVPISNHLYFYWYRQILGQKVEFLVSFYNNEISEKSEIFDDQFSVERPDGSNFTLKIRSTKLEDSAMYFCASRDKMNTEAFFGQGTRLTVV.

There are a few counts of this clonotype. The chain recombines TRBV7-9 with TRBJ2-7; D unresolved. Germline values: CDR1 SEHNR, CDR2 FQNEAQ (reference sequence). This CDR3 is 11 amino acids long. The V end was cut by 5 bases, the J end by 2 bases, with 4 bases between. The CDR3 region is CASSNTYEQYF. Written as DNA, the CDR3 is TGTGCCAGCAGCAATACCTACGAGCAGTACTTC.

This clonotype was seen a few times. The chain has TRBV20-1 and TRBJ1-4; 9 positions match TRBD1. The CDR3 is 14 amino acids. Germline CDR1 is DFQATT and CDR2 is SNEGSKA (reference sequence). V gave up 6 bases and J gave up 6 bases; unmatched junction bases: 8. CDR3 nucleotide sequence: TGCAGTGCGTATACAGGGGGCGCTTATGAAAAACTGTTTTTT. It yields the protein CSAYTGGAYEKLFF.

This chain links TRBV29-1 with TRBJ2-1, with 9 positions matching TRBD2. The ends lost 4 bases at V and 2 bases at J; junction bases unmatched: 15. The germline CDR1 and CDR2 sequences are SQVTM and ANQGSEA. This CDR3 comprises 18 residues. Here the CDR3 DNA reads TGCAGCGTTGTACTGCACGCCGGTAAGCGGGAGGCCTACAATGAGCAGTTCTTC. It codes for CSVVLHAGKREAYNEQFF.

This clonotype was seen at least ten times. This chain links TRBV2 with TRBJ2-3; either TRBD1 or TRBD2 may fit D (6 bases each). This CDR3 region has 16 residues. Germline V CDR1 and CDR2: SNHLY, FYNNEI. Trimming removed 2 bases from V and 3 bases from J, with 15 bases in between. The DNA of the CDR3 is TGTGCCAGCAGTGAATGGGGGCTTGGAGGGACAGATACGCAGTATTTT. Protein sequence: CASSEWGLGGTDTQYF.

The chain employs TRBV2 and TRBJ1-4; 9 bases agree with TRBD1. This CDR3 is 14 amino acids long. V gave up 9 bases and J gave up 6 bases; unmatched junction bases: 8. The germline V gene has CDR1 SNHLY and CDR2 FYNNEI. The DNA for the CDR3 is TGTGCCAGTTCTAACAGGGGGCTGGATGAAAAACTGTTTTTT. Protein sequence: CASSNRGLDEKLFF.

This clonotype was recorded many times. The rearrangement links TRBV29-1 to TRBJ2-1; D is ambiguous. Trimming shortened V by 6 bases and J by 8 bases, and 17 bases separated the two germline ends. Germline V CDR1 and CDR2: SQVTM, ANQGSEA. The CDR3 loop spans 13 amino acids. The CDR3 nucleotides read TGCAGCGTCCTCCAACCCTTAGTATATGAGCAGTTCTTC. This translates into CSVLQPLVYEQFF.

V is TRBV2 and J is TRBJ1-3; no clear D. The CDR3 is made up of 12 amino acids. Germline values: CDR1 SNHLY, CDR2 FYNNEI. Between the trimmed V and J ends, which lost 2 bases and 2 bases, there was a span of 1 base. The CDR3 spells CASSETGNTIYF. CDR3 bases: TGTGCCAGCAGTGAAACTGGAAACACCATATATTTT.

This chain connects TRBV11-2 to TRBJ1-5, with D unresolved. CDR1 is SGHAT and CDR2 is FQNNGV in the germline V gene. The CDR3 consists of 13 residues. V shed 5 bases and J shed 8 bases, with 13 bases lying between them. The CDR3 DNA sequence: TGTGCCAGCAGCCGACAACGGGGAGAGCCCCAGCATTTT. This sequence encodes CASSRQRGEPQHF.

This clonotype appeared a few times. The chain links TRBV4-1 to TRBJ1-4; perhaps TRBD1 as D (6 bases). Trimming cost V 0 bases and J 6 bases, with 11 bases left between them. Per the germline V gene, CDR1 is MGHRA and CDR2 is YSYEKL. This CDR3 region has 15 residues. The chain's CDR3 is CASSQDRGGDEKLFF. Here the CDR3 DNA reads TGCGCCAGCAGCCAAGACCGGGGGGGCGATGAAAAACTGTTTTTT.

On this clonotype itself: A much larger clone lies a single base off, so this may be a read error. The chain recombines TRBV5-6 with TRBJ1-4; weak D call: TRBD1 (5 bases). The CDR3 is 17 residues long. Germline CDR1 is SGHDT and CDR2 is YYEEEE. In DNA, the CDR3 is TGTGTCAGCAGCTTGTGGGACCCCGGCAGAAGGAATGAAAAACTGTTTTTT. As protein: CVSSLWDPGRRNEKLFF.

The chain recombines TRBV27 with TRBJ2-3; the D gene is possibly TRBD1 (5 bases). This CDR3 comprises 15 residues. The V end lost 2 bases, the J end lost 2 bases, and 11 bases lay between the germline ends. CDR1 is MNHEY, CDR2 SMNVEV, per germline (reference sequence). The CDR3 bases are TGTGCCAGCAGTTTACGACAGCTCTTCACAGATACGCAGTATTTT. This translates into CASSLRQLFTDTQYF.